This TCR beta chain was observed in a study of blood T cell repertoires in COVID-19. Cohort allocation depended upon clinical history that participants reported. Two negative PCRs, clearance, or symptom resolution characterized the recovered Cohort 3 donors. This CDR3 region has 14 residues. V shed 4 bases and J 5 bases; nucleotides not matched to a gene: 5. The germline gives CDR1 SQVTM, CDR2 ANQGSEA. As to this clone: Other DNA sequences from this sample encode an identical CDR3 as well.

In the authors' workflow: Reference gene primers were amplified, and this amplification served to estimate nucleated cell counts. Sequencing was performed with immunoSEQ multiplex PCR; in TCRdb, only in-frame clones are kept and a portion is missing. V, J and clone size were drawn from that table, and D and trimming were deduced from the DNA. Of about 280,000 clones detected, about 90% appear once; the ten largest clones hold under 2.5%. This chain connects TRBV29-1 to TRBJ2-2; 9 nucleotides match TRBD1. Sequenced sample: PBMCs or T cells enriched from blood (not recorded which). The origin of this receptor is a woman aged 60-70 years who had recovered from COVID-19. The CDR3 bases are TGCAGCGTTGCAGGGACAGGGCTAACCGGGGAGCTGTTTTTT. Residues: CSVAGTGLTGELFF.